This T cell receptor beta chain appears in the sequencing data of a study of blood T cell repertoires in COVID-19. Study-level information: Samples came from the United States, Italy and Spain, spanning acute and convalescent COVID-19. In each case, the material was cDNA or gDNA derived from T cells, B-cell-depleted T cells, or PBMCs.

This clone was counted a single time. The CDR3 totals 13 residues. The germline V gene has CDR1 GTSNPN and CDR2 SVGIG (reference sequence). Trimming removed 4 bases from V and 7 bases from J; junction bases left unmatched: 8. How the authors handled the data: Estimates of nucleated cell counts were drawn from the amplification of reference gene primers. Assay: immunoSEQ multiplex PCR; the TCRdb copy retains only in-frame clones and omits some. V and J calls and clone size are as listed in that table; D and trimming were resolved from the DNA. The sample has under 65,000 clones; over 75% are singletons.

The specimen was peripheral blood. V gene TRBV30 combines with J gene TRBJ1-2; 8 nucleotides line up with TRBD1. The TCR was taken from a man older than 75 with acute or convalescent COVID-19. The CDR3 coding sequence is TGTGCCTGGAATCGGCAGGGGGCAACTGGCTACACCTTC. Amino acid sequence: CAWNRQGATGYTF.